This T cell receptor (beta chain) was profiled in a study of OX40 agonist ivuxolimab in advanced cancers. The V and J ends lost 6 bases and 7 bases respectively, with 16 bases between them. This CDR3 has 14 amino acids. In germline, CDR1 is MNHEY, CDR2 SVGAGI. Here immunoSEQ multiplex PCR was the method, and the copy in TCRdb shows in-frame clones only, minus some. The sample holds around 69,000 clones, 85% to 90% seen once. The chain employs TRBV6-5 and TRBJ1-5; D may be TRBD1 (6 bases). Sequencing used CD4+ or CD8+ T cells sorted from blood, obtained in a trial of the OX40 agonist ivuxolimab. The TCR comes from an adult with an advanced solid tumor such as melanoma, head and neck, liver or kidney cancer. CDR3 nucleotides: TGTGCCAGCAGCAGAGGTTCGGGGGCCCAGCCCCAGCATTTT. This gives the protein CASSRGSGAQPQHF.